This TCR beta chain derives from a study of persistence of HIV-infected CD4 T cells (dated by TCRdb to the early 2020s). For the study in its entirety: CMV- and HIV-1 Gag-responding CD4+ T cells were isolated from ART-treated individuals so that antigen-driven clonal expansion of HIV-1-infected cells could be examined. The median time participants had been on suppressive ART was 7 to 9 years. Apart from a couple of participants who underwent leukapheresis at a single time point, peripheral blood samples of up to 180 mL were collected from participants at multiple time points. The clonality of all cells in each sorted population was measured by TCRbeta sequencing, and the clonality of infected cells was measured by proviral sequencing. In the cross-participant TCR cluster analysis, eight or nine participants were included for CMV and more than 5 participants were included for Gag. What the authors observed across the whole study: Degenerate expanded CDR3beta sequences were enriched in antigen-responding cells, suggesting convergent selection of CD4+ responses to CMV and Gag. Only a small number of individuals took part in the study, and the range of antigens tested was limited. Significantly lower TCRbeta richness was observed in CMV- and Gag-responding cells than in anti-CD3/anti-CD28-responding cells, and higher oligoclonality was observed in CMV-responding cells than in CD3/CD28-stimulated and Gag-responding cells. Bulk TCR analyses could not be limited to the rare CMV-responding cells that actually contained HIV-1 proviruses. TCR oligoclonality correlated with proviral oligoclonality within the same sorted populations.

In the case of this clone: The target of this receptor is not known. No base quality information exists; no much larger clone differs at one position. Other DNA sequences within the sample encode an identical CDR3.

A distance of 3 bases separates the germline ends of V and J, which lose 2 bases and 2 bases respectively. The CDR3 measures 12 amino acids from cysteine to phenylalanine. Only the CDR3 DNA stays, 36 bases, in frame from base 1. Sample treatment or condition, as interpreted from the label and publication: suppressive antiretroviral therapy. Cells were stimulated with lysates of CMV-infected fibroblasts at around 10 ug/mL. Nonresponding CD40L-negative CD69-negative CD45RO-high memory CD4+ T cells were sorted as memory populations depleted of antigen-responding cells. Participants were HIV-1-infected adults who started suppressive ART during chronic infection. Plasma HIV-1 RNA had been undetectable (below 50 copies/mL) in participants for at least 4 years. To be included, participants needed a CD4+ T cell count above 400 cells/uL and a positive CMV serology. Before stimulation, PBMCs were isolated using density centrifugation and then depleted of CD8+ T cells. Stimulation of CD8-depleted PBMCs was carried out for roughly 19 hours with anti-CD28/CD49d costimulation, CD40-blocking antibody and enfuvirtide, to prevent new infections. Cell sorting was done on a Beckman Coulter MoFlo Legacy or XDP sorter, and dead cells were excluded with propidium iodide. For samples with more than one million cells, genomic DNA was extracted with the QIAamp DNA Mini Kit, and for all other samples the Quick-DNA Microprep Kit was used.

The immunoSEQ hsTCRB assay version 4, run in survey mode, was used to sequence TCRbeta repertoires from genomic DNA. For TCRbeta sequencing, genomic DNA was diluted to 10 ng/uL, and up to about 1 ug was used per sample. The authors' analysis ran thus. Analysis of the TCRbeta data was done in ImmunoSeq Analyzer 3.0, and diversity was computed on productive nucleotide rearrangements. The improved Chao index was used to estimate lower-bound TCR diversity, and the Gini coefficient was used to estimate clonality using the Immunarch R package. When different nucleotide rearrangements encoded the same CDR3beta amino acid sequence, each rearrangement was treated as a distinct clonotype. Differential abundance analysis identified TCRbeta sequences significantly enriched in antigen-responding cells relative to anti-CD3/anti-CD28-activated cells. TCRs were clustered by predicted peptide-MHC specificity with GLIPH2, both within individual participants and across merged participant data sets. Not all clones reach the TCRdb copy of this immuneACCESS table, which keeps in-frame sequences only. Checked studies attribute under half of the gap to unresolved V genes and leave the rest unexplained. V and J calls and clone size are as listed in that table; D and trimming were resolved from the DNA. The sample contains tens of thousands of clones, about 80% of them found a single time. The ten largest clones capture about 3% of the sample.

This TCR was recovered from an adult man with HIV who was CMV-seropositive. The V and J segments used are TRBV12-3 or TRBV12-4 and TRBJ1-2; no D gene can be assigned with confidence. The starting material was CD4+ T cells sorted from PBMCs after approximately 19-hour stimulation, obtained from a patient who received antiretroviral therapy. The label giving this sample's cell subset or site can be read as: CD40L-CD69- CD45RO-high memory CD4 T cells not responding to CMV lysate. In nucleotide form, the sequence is TGTGCCAGCAGTTTAACAAACTATGGCTACACCTTC. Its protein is CASSLTNYGYTF.